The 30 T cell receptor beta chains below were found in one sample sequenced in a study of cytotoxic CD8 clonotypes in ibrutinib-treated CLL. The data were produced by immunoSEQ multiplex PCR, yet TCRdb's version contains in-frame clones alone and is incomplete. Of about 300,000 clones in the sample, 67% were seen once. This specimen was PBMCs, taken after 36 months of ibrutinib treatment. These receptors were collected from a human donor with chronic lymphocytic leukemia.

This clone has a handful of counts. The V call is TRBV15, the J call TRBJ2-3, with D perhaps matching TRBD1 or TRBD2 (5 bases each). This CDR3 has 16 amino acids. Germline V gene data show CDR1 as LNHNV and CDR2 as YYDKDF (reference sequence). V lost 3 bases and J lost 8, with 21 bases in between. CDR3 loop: CATSRNVDIRGCTQYF. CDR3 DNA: TGTGCCACCAGCAGGAATGTGGACATACGAGGGTGTACGCAGTATTTT.

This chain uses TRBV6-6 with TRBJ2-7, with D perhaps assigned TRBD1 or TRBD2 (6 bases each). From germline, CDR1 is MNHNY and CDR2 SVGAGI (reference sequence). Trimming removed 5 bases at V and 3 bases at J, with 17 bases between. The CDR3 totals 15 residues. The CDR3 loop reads CASSHRGAWGYEQYF. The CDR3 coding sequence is TGTGCCAGCAGTCATAGGGGGGCGTGGGGCTACGAGCAGTACTTC.

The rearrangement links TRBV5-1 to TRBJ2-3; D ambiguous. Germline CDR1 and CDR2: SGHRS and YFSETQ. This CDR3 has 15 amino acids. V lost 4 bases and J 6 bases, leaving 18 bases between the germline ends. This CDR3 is CASSGSGPPGDTQYF. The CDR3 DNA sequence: TGCGCCAGCAGCGGAAGTGGGCCTCCTGGCGATACGCAGTATTTT.

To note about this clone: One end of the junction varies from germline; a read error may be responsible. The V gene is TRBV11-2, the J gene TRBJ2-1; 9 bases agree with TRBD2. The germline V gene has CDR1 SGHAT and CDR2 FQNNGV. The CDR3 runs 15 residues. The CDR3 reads CASSQAAGGRNGPIF. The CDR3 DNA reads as TGTGCCAGCAGCCAAGCCGCGGGAGGGCGCAATGGACCCATCTTC.

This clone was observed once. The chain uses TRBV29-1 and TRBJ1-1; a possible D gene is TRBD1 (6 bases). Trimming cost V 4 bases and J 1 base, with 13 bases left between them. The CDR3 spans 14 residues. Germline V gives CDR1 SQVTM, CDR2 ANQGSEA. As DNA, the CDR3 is TGCAGCGTTGGCCTGGGGGGCCCGAACACTGAAGCTTTCTTT. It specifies CSVGLGGPNTEAFF.

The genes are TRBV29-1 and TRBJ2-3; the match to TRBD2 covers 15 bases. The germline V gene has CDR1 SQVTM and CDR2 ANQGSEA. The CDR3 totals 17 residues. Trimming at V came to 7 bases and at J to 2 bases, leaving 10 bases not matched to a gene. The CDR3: CSAATGTSGRYTDTQYF. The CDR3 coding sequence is TGCAGCGCCGCCACCGGGACTAGCGGGAGGTACACAGATACGCAGTATTTT.

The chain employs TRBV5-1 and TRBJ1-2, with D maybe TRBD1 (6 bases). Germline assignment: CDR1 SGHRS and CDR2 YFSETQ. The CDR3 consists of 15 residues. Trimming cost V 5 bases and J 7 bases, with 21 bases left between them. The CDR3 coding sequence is TGCGCCAGCAGTCACCGGGGGCTATATGGTGGTGGCTACACCTTC. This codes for CASSHRGLYGGGYTF.

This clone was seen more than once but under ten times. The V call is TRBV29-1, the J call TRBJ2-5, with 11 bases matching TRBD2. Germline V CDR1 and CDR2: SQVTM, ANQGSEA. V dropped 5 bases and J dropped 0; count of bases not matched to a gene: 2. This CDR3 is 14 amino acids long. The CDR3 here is CSVYSGRDQETQYF. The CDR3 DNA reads TGCAGCGTTTATAGCGGGAGGGACCAAGAGACCCAGTACTTC. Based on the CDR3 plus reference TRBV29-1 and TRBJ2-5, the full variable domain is SAVISQKPSRDICQRGTSLTIQCQVDSQVTMMFWYRQQPGQSLTLIATANQGSEATYESGFVIDKFPISRPNLTFSTLTVSNMSPEDSSIYLCSVYSGRDQETQYFGPGTRLLVL.

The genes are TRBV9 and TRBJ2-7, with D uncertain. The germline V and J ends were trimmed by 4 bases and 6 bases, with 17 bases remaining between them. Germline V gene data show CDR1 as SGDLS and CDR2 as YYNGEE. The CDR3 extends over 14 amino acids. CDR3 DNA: TGTGCCAGCAGCCCTCGTCGTGTATCTGGCGAGCAGTACTTC. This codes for CASSPRRVSGEQYF. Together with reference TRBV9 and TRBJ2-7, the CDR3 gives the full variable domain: DSGVTQTPKHLITATGQRVTLRCSPRSGDLSVYWYQQSLDQGLQFLIQYYNGEERAKGNILERFSAQQFPDLHSELNLSSLELGDSALYFCASSPRRVSGEQYFGPGTRLTVT.

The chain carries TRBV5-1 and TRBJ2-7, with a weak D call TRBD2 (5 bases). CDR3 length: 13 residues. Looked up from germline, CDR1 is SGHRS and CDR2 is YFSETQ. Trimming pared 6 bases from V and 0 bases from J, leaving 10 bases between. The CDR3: CASTDRDSYEQYF. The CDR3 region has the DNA TGCGCCAGCACCGACCGGGACTCCTACGAGCAGTACTTC.

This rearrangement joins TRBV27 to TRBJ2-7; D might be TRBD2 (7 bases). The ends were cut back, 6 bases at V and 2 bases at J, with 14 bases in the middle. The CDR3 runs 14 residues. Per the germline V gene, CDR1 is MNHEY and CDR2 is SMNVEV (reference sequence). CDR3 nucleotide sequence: TGTGCCAGCAGCAGGAGGGAGGGGGCCTACGAGCAGTACTTC. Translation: CASSRREGAYEQYF.

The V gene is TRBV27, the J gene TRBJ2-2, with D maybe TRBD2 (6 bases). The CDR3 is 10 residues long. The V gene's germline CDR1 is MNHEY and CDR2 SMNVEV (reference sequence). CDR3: CASGTGELFF. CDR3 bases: TGTGCGAGCGGGACCGGGGAGCTGTTTTTT.

The CDR3: CASSYFTGTPVGGYTF. The CDR3 nucleotides are TGTGCCAGCAGTTACTTCACCGGGACCCCAGTGGGTGGCTACACCTTC. This sequence joins TRBV6-5 and TRBJ1-2; D possibly corresponds to TRBD1 (5 bases). This CDR3 contains 16 residues. CDR1 and CDR2 (germline): MNHEY, SVGAGI. Trimming left V 1 base short and J 7 bases short, with 19 bases between.

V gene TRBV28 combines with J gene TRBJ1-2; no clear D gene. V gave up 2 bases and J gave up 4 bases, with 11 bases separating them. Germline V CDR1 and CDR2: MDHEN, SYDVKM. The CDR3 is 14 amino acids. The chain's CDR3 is CASSLRLGFYGYTF. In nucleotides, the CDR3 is TGTGCCAGCAGTTTACGGTTAGGGTTCTATGGCTACACCTTC.

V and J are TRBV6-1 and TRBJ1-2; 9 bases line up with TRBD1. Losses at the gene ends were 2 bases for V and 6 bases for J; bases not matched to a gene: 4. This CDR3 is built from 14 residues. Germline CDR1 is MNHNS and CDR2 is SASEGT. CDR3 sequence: CASSEQTGGDGYTF. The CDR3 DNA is TGTGCCAGCAGTGAACAGACAGGGGGGGATGGCTACACCTTC.

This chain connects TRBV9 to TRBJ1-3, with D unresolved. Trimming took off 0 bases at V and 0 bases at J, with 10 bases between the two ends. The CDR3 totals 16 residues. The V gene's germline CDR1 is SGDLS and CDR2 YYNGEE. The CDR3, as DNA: TGTGCCAGCAGCGTAGGTTGGTGGGTCTCTGGAAACACCATATATTTT. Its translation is CASSVGWWVSGNTIYF.

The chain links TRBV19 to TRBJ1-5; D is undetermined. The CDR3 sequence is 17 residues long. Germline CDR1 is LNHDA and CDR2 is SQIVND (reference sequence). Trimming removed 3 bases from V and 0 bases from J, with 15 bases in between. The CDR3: CASSMRSPLYSNQPQHF. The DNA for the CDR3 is TGTGCCAGTAGTATGAGGTCACCATTGTATAGCAATCAGCCCCAGCATTTT.

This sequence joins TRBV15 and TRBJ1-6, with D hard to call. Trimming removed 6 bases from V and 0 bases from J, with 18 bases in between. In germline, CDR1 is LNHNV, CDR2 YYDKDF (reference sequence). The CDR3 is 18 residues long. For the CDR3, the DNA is TGTGCCACCAGTAGGGAGAAAATCCGGGACTCCTATAATTCACCCCTCCACTTT. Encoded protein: CATSREKIRDSYNSPLHF.

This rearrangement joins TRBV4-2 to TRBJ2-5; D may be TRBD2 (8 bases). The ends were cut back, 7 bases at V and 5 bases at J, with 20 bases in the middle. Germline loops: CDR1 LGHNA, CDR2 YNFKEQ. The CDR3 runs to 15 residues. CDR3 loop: CASTLAGGQPETQYF. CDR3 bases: TGTGCCAGCACACTGGCGGGGGGACAGCCGGAGACCCAGTACTTC.

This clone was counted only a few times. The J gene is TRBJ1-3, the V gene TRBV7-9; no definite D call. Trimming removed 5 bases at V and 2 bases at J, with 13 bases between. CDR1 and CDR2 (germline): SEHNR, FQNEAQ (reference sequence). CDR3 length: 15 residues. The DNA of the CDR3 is TGTGCCAGCAGCACCGCCAGCTCCCCTGGAAACACCATATATTTT. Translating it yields CASSTASSPGNTIYF.

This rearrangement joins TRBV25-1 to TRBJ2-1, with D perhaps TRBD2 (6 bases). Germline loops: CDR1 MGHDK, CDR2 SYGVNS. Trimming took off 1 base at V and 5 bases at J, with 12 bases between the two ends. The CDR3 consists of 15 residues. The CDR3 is CASSEWGGVNNEQFF. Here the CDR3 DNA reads TGTGCCAGCAGTGAATGGGGCGGGGTGAACAATGAGCAGTTCTTC.

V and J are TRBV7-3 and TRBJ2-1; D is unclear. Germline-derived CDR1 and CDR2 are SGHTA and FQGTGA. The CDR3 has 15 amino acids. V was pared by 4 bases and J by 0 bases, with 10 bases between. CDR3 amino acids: CASSSDGVSYNEQFF. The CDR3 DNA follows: TGTGCCAGCAGCTCGGATGGGGTCTCCTACAATGAGCAGTTCTTC.

The CDR3 region has the DNA TGTGCCAGCAGCTCGCGCTCGGGACACCCCTACGAGCAGTACTTC. Translation: CASSSRSGHPYEQYF. The rearrangement uses TRBV11-2 and TRBJ2-7; D possibly corresponds to TRBD1 (6 bases). The CDR3 has 15 amino acids. Trimming shortened V by 4 bases and J by 2 bases, and 15 bases separated the two germline ends. The V gene's germline CDR1 is SGHAT and CDR2 FQNNGV. The variable domain in full, with the rest retrieved from reference TRBV11-2 and TRBJ2-7, is EAGVAQSPRYKIIEKRQSVAFWCNPISGHATLYWYQQILGQGPKLLIQFQNNGVVDDSQLPKDRFSAERLKGVDSTLKIQPAKLEDSAVYLCASSSRSGHPYEQYFGPGTRLTVT.

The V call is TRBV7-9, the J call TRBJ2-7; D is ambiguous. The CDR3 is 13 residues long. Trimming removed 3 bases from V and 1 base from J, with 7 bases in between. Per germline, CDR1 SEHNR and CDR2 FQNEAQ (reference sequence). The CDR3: CASSFDTSYEQYF. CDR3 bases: TGTGCCAGCAGCTTCGACACTTCCTACGAGCAGTACTTC.

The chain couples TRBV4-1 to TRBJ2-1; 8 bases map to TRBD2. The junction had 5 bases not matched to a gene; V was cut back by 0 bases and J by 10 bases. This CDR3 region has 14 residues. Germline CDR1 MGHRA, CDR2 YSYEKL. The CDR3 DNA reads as TGCGCCAGCAGCCAAGAGGCGACTAGCGTCGAGCAGTTCTTC. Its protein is CASSQEATSVEQFF.

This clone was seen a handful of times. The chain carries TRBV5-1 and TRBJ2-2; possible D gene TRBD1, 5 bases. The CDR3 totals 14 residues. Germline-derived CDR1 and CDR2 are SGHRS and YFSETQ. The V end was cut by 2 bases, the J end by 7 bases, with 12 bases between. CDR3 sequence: CASSFPGSNGELFF. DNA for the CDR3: TGCGCCAGCAGCTTCCCAGGGTCCAACGGGGAGCTGTTTTTT.

CDR3 bases: TGTGCCAGCAGCTTAGAAGGCAGTCAATACTTC. Residues: CASSLEGSQYF. The chain carries TRBV7-9 and TRBJ2-4; D gene unclear. The CDR3 is 11 amino acids. Germline V gene data show CDR1 as SEHNR and CDR2 as FQNEAQ (reference sequence). V dropped 1 base and J dropped 16 bases, with 11 bases sitting between them. Supplemented by reference TRBV7-9 and TRBJ2-4, the full variable domain reads DTGVSQNPRHKITKRGQNVTFRCDPISEHNRLYWYRQTLGQGPEFLTYFQNEAQLEKSRLLSDRFSAERPKGSFSTLEIQRTEQGDSAMYLCASSLEGSQYFGAGTRLSVL.

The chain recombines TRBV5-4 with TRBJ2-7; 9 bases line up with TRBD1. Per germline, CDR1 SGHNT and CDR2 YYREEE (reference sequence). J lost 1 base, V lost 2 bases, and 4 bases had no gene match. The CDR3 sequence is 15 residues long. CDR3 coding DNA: TGTGCCAGCAGCTTTGGGGGACAGGGTTCCTACGAGCAGTACTTC. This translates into CASSFGGQGSYEQYF.

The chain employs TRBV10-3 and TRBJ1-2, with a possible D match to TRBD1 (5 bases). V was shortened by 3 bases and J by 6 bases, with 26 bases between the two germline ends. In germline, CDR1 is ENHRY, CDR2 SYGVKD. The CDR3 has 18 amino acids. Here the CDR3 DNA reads TGTGCCATCAGTGATAGACGACTTCTGAGTCAGGGTACGCATGGCTACACCTTC. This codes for CAISDRRLLSQGTHGYTF.

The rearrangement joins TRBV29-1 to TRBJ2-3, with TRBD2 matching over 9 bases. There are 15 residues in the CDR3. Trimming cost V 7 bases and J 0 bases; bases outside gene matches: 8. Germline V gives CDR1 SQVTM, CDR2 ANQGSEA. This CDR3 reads CSGLRLAASTDTQYF. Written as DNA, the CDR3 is TGCAGCGGCTTGCGACTAGCGGCTAGCACAGATACGCAGTATTTT.